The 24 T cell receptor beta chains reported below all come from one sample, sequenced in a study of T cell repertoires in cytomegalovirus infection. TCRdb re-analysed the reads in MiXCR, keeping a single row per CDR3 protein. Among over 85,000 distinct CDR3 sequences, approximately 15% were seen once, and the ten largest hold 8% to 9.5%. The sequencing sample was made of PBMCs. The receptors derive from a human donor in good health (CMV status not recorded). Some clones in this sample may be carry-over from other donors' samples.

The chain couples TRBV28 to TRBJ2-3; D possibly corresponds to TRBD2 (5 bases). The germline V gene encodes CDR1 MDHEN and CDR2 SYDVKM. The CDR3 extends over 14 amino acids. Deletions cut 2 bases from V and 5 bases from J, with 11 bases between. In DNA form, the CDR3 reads TGTGCCAGCAGTTTACAGAGGGTTCAAGATACGCAGTATTTT. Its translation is CASSLQRVQDTQYF.

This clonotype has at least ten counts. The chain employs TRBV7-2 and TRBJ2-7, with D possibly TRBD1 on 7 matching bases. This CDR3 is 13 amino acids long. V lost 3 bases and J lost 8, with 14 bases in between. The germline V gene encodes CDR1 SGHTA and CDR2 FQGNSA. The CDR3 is CASSLRRGVKQYF. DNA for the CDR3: TGTGCCAGCAGCTTGCGCAGGGGGGTTAAGCAGTACTTC.

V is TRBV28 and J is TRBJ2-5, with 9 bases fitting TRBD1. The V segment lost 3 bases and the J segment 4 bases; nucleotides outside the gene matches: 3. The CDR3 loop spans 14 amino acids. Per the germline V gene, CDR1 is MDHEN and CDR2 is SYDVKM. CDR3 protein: CASSLPDRGETQYF. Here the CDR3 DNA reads TGTGCCAGCAGTTTGCCGGACAGGGGAGAGACCCAGTACTTC.

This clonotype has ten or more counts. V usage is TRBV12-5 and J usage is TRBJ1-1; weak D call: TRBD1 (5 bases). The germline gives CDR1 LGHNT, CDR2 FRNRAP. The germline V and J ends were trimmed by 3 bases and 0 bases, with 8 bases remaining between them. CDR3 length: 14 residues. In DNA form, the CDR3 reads TGTGCTAGTGGTTTTGGACACCTGAACACTGAAGCTTTCTTT. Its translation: CASGFGHLNTEAFF.

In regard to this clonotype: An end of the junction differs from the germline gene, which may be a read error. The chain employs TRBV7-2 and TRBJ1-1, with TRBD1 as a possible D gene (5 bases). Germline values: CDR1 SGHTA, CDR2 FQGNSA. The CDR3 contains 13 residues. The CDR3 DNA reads TGTGCCAGCAGATTAGGACCCGGGGGGGAAGCTTTCTTT. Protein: CASRLGPGGEAFF.

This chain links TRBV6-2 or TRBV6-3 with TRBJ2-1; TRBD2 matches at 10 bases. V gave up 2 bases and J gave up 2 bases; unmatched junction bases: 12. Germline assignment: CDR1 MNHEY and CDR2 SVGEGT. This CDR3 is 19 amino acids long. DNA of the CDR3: TGTGCCAGCAGTTACCTGGGGCTAGCGGGGGCTCCCGCCTACAATGAGCAGTTCTTC. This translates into CASSYLGLAGAPAYNEQFF.

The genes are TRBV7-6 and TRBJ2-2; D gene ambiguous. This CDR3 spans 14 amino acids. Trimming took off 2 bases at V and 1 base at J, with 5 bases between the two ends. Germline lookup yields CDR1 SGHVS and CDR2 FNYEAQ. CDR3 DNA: TGTGCCAGCAGCTTATTTGGGAACACCGGGGAGCTGTTTTTT. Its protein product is CASSLFGNTGELFF.

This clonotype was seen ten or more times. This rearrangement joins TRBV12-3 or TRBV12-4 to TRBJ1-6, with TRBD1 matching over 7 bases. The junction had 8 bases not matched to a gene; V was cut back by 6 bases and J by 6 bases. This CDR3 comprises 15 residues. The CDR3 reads CASSPLTGINSPLHF. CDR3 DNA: TGTGCCAGCAGCCCTCTGACAGGGATTAATTCACCCCTCCACTTT.

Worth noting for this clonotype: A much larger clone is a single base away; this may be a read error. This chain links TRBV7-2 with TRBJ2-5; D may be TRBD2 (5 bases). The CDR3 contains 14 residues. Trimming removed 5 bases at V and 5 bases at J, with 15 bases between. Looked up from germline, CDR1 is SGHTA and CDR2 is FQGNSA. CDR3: CASSLNSGLETQYF. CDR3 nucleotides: TGTGCCAGCAGCCTCAACTCGGGGTTGGAGACCCAGTACTTC.

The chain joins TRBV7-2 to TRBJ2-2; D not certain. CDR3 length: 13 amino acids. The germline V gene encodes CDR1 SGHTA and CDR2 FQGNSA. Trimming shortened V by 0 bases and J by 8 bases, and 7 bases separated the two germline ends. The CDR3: CASSLAMPGELFF. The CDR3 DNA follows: TGTGCCAGCAGCTTAGCTATGCCAGGGGAGCTGTTTTTT. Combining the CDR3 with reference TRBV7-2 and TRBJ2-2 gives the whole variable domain GAGVSQSPSNKVTEKGKDVELRCDPISGHTALYWYRQSLGQGLEFLIYFQGNSAPDKSGLPSDRFSAERTGGSVSTLTIQRTQQEDSAVYLCASSLAMPGELFFGEGSRLTVL.

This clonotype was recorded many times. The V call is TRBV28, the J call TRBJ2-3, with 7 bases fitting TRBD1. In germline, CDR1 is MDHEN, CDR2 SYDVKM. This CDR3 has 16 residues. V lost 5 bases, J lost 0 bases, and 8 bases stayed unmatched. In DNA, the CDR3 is TGTGCCAGCAGTCCCCGACAGGGAACAAGCACAGATACGCAGTATTTT. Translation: CASSPRQGTSTDTQYF.

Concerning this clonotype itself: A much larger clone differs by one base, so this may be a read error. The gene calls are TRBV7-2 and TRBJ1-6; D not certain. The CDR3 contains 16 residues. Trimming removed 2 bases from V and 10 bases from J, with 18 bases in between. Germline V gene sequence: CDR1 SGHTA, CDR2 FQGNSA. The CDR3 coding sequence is TGTGCCAGCAGCTTATTACACTCGGGGTTAGGGTCACCCCTCCACTTT. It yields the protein CASSLLHSGLGSPLHF.

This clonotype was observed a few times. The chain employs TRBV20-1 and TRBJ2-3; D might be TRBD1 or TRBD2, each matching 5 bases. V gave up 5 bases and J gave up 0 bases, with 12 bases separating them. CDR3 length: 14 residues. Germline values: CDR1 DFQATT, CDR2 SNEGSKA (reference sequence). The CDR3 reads CSAGGRGSTDTQYF. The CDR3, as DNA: TGCAGTGCTGGGGGTAGGGGTAGCACAGATACGCAGTATTTT.

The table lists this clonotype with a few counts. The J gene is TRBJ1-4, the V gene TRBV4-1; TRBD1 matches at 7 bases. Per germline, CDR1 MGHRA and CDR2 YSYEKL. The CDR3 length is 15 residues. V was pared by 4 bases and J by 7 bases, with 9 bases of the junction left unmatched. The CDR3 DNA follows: TGCGCCAGCAGCCCACCACAGGGGAGTGGTGAAAAACTGTTTTTT. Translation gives CASSPPQGSGEKLFF.

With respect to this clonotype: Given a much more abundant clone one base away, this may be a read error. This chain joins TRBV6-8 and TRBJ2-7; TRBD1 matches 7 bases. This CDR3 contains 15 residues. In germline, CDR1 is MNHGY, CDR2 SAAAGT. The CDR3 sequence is CARSSQQGSSYEQYF. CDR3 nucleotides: TGTGCCAGAAGTTCGCAACAGGGGAGCTCCTACGAGCAGTACTTC.

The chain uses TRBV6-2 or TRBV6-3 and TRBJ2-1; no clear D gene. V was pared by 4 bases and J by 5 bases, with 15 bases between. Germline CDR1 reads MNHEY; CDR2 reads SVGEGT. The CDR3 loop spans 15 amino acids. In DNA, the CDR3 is TGTGCCAGCAGTTCCAAGGGTCTAGGGAACAATGAGCAGTTCTTC. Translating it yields CASSSKGLGNNEQFF.

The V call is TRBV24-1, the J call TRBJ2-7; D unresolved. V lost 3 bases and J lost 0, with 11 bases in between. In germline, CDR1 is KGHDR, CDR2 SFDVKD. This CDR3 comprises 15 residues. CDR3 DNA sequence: TGTGCCACCAGTGATGGCAGTTACCTCTCCTACGAGCAGTACTTC. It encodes CATSDGSYLSYEQYF.

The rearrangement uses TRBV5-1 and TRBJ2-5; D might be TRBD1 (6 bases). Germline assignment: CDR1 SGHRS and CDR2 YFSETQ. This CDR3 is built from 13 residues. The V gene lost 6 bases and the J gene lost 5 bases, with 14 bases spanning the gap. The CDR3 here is CASKEVGAETQYF. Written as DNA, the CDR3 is TGCGCCAGCAAAGAAGTGGGGGCGGAGACCCAGTACTTC.

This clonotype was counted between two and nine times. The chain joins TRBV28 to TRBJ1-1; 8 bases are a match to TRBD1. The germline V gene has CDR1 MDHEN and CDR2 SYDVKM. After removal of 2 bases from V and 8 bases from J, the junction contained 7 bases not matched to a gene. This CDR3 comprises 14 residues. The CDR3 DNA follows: TGTGCCAGCAGTTTAGTCTCAGGGGGCAAAGAAGCTTTCTTT. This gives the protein CASSLVSGGKEAFF. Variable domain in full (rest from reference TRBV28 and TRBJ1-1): DVKVTQSSRYLVKRTGEKVFLECVQDMDHENMFWYRQDPGLGLRLIYFSYDVKMKEKGDIPEGYSVSREKKERFSLILESASTNQTSMYLCASSLVSGGKEAFFGQGTRLTVV.

The CDR3 region is CASSLEKVNTEAFF. In nucleotides, the CDR3 is TGTGCCAGCAGCTTAGAAAAAGTGAACACTGAAGCTTTCTTT. The V gene is TRBV7-2, the J gene TRBJ1-1; D unclear. The germline V gene has CDR1 SGHTA and CDR2 FQGNSA. V was trimmed by 1 base and J by 0 bases, leaving 6 bases between them. This CDR3 contains 14 residues.

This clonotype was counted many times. The DNA of the CDR3 is TGTGCCAGCAGCCATCCAATTGGGGGCACTGAAGCTTTCTTT. It translates to CASSHPIGGTEAFF. The V gene is TRBV28, the J gene TRBJ1-1, with D possibly TRBD1 on 5 matching bases. V was trimmed by 6 bases and J by 4 bases, leaving 15 bases between them. This CDR3 has 14 amino acids. CDR1 is MDHEN, CDR2 SYDVKM, per germline. Filled out from reference TRBV28 and TRBJ1-1, the complete variable domain reads DVKVTQSSRYLVKRTGEKVFLECVQDMDHENMFWYRQDPGLGLRLIYFSYDVKMKEKGDIPEGYSVSREKKERFSLILESASTNQTSMYLCASSHPIGGTEAFFGQGTRLTVV.

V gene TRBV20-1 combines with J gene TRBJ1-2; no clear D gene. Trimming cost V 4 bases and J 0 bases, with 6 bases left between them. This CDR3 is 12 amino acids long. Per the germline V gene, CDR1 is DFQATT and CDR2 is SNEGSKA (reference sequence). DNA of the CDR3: TGCAGTGCTACCGGGACTAACTATGGCTACACCTTC. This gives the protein CSATGTNYGYTF.

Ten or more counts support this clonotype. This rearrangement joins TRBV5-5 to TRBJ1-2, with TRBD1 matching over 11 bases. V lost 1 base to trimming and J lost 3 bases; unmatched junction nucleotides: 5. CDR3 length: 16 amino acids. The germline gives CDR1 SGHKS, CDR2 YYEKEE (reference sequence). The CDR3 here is CASSLLGQGDDYGYTF. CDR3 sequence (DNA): TGTGCCAGCAGCTTGCTGGGACAGGGGGACGACTATGGCTACACCTTC.

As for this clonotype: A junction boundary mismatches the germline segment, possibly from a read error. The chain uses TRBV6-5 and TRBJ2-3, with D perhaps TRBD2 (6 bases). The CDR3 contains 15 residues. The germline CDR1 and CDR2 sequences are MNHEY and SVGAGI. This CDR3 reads CANSESDWEADTQYF. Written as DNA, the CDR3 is TGTGCCAACAGTGAGTCGGATTGGGAGGCAGATACGCAGTATTTT.